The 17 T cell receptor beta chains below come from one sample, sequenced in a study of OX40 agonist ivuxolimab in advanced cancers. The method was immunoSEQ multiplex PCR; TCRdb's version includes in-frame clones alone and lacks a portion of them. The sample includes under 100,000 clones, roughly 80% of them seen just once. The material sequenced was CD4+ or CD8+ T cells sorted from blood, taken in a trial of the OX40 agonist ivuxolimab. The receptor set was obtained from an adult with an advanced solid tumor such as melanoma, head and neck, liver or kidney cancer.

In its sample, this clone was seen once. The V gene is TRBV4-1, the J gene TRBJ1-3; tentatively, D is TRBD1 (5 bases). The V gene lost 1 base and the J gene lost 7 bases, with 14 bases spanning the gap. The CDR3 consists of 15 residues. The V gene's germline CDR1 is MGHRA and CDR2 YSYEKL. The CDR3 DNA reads TGCGCCAGCAGCCAAGGTCACGGGGCGGGGAACACCATATATTTT. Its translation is CASSQGHGAGNTIYF.

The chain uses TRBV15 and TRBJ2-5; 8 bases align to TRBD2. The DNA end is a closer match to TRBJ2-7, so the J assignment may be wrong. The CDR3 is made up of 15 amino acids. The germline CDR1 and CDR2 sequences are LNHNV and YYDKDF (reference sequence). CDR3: CATSRDVSGSGEQYF. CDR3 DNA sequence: TGTGCCACCAGCAGAGATGTGAGCGGGAGCGGCGAGCAGTACTTC.

This CDR3 is CAISELPGVDTEAFF. The CDR3, as DNA: TGTGCCATCAGTGAACTCCCAGGGGTTGACACTGAAGCTTTCTTT. The chain carries TRBV10-3 and TRBJ1-1; possibly TRBD1 for D (6 bases). The CDR3 runs to 15 residues. V shed 3 bases and J shed 3 bases, with 14 bases lying between them. Germline V lookup: CDR1 ENHRY, CDR2 SYGVKD.

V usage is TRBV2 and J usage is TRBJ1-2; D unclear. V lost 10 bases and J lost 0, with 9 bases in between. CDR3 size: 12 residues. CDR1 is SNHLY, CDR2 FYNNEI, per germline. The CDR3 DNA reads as TGTGCCAAGGCGTTAGCTAACTATGGCTACACCTTC. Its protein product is CAKALANYGYTF.

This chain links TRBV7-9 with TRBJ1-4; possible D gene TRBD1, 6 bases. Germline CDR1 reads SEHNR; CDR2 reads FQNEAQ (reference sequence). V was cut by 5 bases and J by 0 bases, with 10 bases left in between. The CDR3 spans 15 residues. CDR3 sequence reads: CASSLRQATNEKLFF. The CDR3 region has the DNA TGTGCCAGCAGCCTACGACAGGCAACTAATGAAAAACTGTTTTTT.

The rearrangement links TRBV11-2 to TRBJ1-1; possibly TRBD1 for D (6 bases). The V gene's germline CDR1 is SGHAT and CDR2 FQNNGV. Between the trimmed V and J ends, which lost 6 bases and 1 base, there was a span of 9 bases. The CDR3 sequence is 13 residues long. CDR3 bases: TGTGCCAGCAGACAGGGACAGAACACTGAAGCTTTCTTT. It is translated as CASRQGQNTEAFF.

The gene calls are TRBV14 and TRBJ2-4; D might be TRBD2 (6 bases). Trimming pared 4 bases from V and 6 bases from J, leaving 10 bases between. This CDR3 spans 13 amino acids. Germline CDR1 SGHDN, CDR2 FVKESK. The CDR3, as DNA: TGTGCCAGCAGCCCCCTCGGGGGAAACATTCAGTACTTC. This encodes CASSPLGGNIQYF.

The CDR3 spells CATGGTSGRRETQYF. The CDR3 DNA is TGTGCCACTGGAGGGACTAGCGGGAGACGAGAGACCCAGTACTTC. The chain is built from TRBV2 and TRBJ2-5; TRBD2 matches at 14 bases. CDR1 is SNHLY and CDR2 is FYNNEI in the germline V gene. After removal of 10 bases from V and 4 bases from J, the junction contained 8 bases not matched to a gene. This CDR3 comprises 15 residues.

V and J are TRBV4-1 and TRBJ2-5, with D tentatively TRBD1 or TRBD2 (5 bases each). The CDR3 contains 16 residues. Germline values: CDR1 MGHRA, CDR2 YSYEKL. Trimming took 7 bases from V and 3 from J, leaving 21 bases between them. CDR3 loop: CASTRGLGQPEETQYF. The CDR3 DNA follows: TGCGCCAGCACCCGAGGGCTCGGACAACCTGAAGAGACCCAGTACTTC.

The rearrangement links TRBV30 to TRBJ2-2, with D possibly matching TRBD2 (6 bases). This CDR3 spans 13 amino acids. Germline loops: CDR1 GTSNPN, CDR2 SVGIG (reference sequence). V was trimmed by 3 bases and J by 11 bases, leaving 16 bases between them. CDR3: CAWSLRSGGELFF. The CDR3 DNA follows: TGTGCCTGGAGCCTACGTTCCGGGGGAGAGCTGTTTTTT.

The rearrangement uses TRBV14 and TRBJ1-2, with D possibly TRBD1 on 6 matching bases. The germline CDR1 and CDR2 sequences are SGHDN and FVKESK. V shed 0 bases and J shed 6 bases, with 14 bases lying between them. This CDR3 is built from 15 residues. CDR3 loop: CASSQDWAGADGYTF. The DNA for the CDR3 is TGTGCCAGCAGCCAAGATTGGGCGGGGGCGGATGGCTACACCTTC.

The CDR3: CASSQGTGGSGNTIYF. The CDR3 DNA follows: TGCGCCAGCAGCCAAGGGACAGGGGGCTCTGGAAACACCATATATTTT. V gene TRBV4-3 combines with J gene TRBJ1-3; 10 bases map to TRBD1. Germline CDR1 reads LGHNA; CDR2 reads YSLEER. V shed 1 base, J shed 0 bases, and the junction held 0 bases outside the gene matches. The CDR3 consists of 16 residues.

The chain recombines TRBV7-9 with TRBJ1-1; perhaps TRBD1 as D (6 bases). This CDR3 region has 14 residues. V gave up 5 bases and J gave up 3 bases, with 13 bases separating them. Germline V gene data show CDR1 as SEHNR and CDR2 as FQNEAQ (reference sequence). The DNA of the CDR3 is TGTGCCAGCAGCCCACAGGGTTCCTACACTGAAGCTTTCTTT. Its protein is CASSPQGSYTEAFF.

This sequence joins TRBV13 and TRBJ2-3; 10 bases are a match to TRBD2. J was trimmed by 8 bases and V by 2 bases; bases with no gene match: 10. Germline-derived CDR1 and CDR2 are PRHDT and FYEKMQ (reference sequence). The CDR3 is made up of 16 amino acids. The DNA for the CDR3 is TGTGCCAGCAGCTTACACCCAGCGGGAGGGCCAGGTACGCAGTATTTT. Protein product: CASSLHPAGGPGTQYF.

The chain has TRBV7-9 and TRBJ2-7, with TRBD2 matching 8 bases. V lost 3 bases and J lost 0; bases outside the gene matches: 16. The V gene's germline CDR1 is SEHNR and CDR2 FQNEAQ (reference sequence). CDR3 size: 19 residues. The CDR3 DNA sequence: TGTGCCAGCAGCTTCCACCTCGGGTGGGGGACTAGTGCCTCCTACGAGCAGTACTTC. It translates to CASSFHLGWGTSASYEQYF.

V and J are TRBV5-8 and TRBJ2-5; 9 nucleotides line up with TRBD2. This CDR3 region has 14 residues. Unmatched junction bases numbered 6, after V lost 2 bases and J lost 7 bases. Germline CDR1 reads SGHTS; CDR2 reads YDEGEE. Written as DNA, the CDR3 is TGTGCCAGCAGCTTCTCTAGCGGGGTCGGGACCCAGTACTTC. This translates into CASSFSSGVGTQYF.

The CDR3 DNA reads as TGTGCCAGCAATTTAGGGGAGGGTGGGGTCAATGAGCAGTTCTTC. Translation gives CASNLGEGGVNEQFF. The genes are TRBV7-2 and TRBJ2-1; the match to TRBD2 covers 7 bases. V lost 7 bases and J lost 6; bases outside the gene matches: 12. The CDR3 covers 15 residues. CDR1 is SGHTA and CDR2 is FQGNSA in the germline V gene.